This T cell receptor beta chain was captured by sequencing in a study of cytomegalovirus exposure and HLA in healthy donors. Overall study results and limits: First-cohort TCR clusters were later found to tend to co-occur in the 90 to 150 validation repertoires.

Libraries were prepared by immunoSEQ multiplex PCR; TCRdb keeps only in-frame clonotypes and omits some of them. The sample holds about 280,000 clones, roughly 90% seen once. The study drew the donors from its roughly 130-subject validation cohort, separate from the approximately 700-subject first cohort. On this clone itself: Its target is unknown.

The CDR3 extends over 15 amino acids. Germline lookup yields CDR1 KGHSH and CDR2 LQKENI. V lost 6 bases to trimming and J lost 0 bases, with 15 bases between them. The chain uses TRBV18 and TRBJ2-7, with a tentative D call TRBD1 (6 bases). The sample taken for sequencing was PBMCs. The receptor's source is a woman aged 18-29 years in good health and CMV-seronegative. The CDR3 spells CASSPDRPNSYEQYF. The CDR3 DNA reads as TGTGCCAGCTCTCCAGACAGGCCTAACTCCTACGAGCAGTACTTC. Together with reference TRBV18 and TRBJ2-7, the CDR3 gives the full variable domain: NAGVMQNPRHLVRRRGQEARLRCSPMKGHSHVYWYRQLPEEGLKFMVYLQKENIIDESGMPKERFSAEFPKEGPSILRIQQVVRGDSAAYFCASSPDRPNSYEQYFGPGTRLTVT.